One and the same sample provided the 13 T cell receptor beta chains below, sequenced in a study of blood T cells in healthy people across ages. A second PCR of 7 to 11 cycles used a sample-barcoded 5' primer and a J-beta primer mix. TCRdb reprocessed the 5' RACE reads via MiXCR and lists one record per CDR3 protein. The sample lists 730,000 or so distinct CDR3 sequences; about 40% were seen once. Sequencing was carried out using blood. These receptors all come from a woman aged 60-75 years in good health.

This rearrangement joins TRBV10-1 to TRBJ2-2, with D maybe TRBD2 (5 bases). The CDR3 consists of 15 residues. Deletions cut 8 bases from V and 0 bases from J, with 13 bases between. The germline CDR1 and CDR2 sequences are WNHNN and SYGVQD (reference sequence). The CDR3 region has the DNA TGCGCCAGCTCTGAGCGGCGGGCGAACACCGGGGAGCTGTTTTTT. This gives the protein CASSERRANTGELFF.

This clonotype appeared many times. V gene TRBV4-3 combines with J gene TRBJ2-1; D is ambiguous. Germline loops: CDR1 LGHNA, CDR2 YSLEER. The germline V and J ends were trimmed by 4 bases and 8 bases, with 15 bases remaining between them. The CDR3 consists of 14 residues. The DNA of the CDR3 is TGCGCCAGCAGCCCTGCTAGATACTCCGATGAGCAGTTCTTC. Protein: CASSPARYSDEQFF.

The genes are TRBV6-5 and TRBJ2-5, with D uncertain. The CDR3 is 13 residues long. Germline V gene data show CDR1 as MNHEY and CDR2 as SVGAGI. Trimming took off 5 bases at V and 11 bases at J, with 18 bases between the two ends. CDR3 region: CASSDQVLDEQYF. The CDR3 region has the DNA TGTGCCAGCAGTGACCAGGTGCTCGATGAGCAGTACTTC.

With regard to this clonotype: Relative to the germline gene, one junction end is altered; a read error may explain this. The chain uses TRBV3-1 and TRBJ2-5, with TRBD1 matching over 7 bases. The germline V gene has CDR1 LGHDT and CDR2 YNNKEL (reference sequence). The CDR3 has 15 amino acids. CDR3 in amino acids: CASSQNRGYQGTQYF. The CDR3 nucleotides are TGTGCCAGCAGCCAAAACAGGGGTTACCAAGGGACCCAGTACTTC.

This clonotype has only a few counts. The chain recombines TRBV6-1 with TRBJ2-3; the D gene is possibly TRBD2 (6 bases). Trimming left V 7 bases short and J 6 bases short, with 14 bases between. This CDR3 contains 13 residues. Germline CDR1 MNHNS, CDR2 SASEGT. CDR3 coding DNA: TGTGCCAGCATTCTAGCGATGAGGGATACGCAGTATTTT. Translated: CASILAMRDTQYF.

This chain connects TRBV3-1 to TRBJ1-2, with 11 bases lining up with TRBD1. The CDR3 length is 16 residues. V lost 1 base, J lost 4 bases, and 5 bases stayed unmatched. The V gene's germline CDR1 is LGHDT and CDR2 YNNKEL (reference sequence). CDR3 DNA: TGTGCCAGCAGCCAAGGGACAGGGGGCGCTGGCTATGGCTACACCTTC. Its protein product is CASSQGTGGAGYGYTF. Full variable domain (rest looked up from reference TRBV3-1 and TRBJ1-2): DTAVSQTPKYLVTQMGNDKSIKCEQNLGHDTMYWYKQDSKKFLKIMFSYNNKELIINETVPNRFSPKSPDKAHLNLHINSLELGDSAVYFCASSQGTGGAGYGYTFGSGTRLTVV.

The rearrangement uses TRBV11-3 and TRBJ2-1, with 9 bases that match TRBD1. The CDR3 sequence is 17 residues long. V shed 8 bases and J 4 bases; nucleotides not matched to a gene: 15. Per germline, CDR1 SGHNT and CDR2 YENEEA. The DNA of the CDR3 is TGTGCCAGCGGCTCCAGGAATTCGGGACAGGGTTACAATGAGCAGTTCTTC. Protein: CASGSRNSGQGYNEQFF.

The genes are TRBV6-2 or TRBV6-3 and TRBJ2-7; 9 bases are shared with TRBD2. V gave up 6 bases and J gave up 0 bases; unmatched junction bases: 6. The CDR3 extends over 15 amino acids. CDR1 is MNHEY, CDR2 SVGEGT, per germline. Here the CDR3 DNA reads TGTGCCAGCAGCTTCGGACTAGCGATCTCCTACGAGCAGTACTTC. As protein: CASSFGLAISYEQYF.

This CDR3 reads CASSLEGRGETQFF. DNA of the CDR3: TGTGCCAGCAGCCTCGAGGGTAGGGGGGAGACCCAGTTCTTC. The chain couples TRBV7-2 to TRBJ2-1; D is perhaps TRBD1 or TRBD2 (6 bases each). The CDR3 length is 14 residues. Deletions cut 5 bases from V and 13 bases from J, with 21 bases between. Looked up from germline, CDR1 is SGHTA and CDR2 is FQGNSA. Full variable domain (rest looked up from reference TRBV7-2 and TRBJ2-1): GAGVSQSPSNKVTEKGKDVELRCDPISGHTALYWYRQSLGQGLEFLIYFQGNSAPDKSGLPSDRFSAERTGGSVSTLTIQRTQQEDSAVYLCASSLEGRGETQFFGPGTRLTVL.

The sample holds a few counts of this clonotype. The chain carries TRBV29-1 and TRBJ2-2; D might be TRBD1 (5 bases). Looked up from germline, CDR1 is SQVTM and CDR2 is ANQGSEA. The CDR3 spans 15 residues. The V end was cut by 7 bases, the J end by 7 bases, with 22 bases between. CDR3 in amino acids: CSARSDIKHLGELFF. DNA for the CDR3: TGCAGCGCCCGTTCGGACATAAAACACCTCGGGGAGCTGTTTTTT.

The rearrangement uses TRBV4-3 and TRBJ1-6; D is perhaps TRBD1 (6 bases). V lost 3 bases, J lost 8 bases, and 14 bases lay in between. This CDR3 has 15 residues. CDR1 is LGHNA and CDR2 is YSLEER in the germline V gene. The CDR3 here is CASSQATGGHSPLHF. In nucleotides, the CDR3 is TGCGCCAGCAGCCAGGCGACAGGAGGACATTCACCCCTCCACTTT.

Only a few counts were recorded for this clonotype. The chain couples TRBV30 to TRBJ2-7; D may match TRBD1 or TRBD2 (5 bases each). Germline assignment: CDR1 GTSNPN and CDR2 SVGIG (reference sequence). The CDR3 covers 13 residues. The V gene lost 2 bases and the J gene lost 6 bases, with 14 bases spanning the gap. The chain's CDR3 is CAWSSIGAGEQYF. The CDR3 nucleotides read TGTGCCTGGAGTTCCATCGGGGCTGGCGAGCAGTACTTC.

Notes on this clonotype: The junction departs from germline at one end; a sequencing error may be responsible. The J gene is TRBJ2-6, the V gene TRBV20-1, with D maybe TRBD2 (5 bases). Germline V gene data show CDR1 as DFQATT and CDR2 as SNEGSKA (reference sequence). The CDR3 extends over 14 amino acids. CDR3 nucleotide sequence: TGCAGTACTAGAGACCCCTCTGGGGCCAACGTCCTGACTTTC. Protein: CSTRDPSGANVLTF.